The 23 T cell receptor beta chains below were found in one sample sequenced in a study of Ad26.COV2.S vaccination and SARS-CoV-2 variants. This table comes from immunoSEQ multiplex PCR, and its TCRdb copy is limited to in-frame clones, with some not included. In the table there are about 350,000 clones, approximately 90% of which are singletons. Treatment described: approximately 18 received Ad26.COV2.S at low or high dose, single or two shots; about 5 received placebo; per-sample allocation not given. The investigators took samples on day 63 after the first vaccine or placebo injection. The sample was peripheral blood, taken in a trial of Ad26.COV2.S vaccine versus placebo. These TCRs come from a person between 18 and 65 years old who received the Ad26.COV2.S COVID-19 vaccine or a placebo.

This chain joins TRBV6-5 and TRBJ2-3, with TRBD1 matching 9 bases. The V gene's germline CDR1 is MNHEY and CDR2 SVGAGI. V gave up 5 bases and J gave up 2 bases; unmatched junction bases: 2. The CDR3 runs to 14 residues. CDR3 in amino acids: CASSRDRVTDTQYF. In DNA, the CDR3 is TGTGCCAGCAGTAGGGACAGGGTCACAGATACGCAGTATTTT.

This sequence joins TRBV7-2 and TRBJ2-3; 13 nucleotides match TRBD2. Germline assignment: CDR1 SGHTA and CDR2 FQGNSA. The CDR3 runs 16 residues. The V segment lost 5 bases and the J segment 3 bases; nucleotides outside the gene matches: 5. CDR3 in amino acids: CASSKGLAGMTDTQYF. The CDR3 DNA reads TGTGCCAGCAGCAAGGGACTAGCGGGAATGACAGATACGCAGTATTTT.

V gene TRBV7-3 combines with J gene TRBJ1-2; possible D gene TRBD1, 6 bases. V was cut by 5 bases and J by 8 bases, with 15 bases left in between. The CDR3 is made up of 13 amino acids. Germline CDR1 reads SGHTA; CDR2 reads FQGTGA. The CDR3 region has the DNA TGTGCCAGCAGCAGTACAGGGCCGGGGGGCTACACCTTC. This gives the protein CASSSTGPGGYTF.

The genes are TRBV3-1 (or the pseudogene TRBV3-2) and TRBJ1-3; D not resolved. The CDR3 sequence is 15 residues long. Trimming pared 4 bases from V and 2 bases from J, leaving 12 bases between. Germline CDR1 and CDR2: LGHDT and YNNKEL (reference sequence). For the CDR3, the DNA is TGTGCCAGCAGCCCCCGTGGGTTTACTGGAAACACCATATATTTT. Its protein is CASSPRGFTGNTIYF.

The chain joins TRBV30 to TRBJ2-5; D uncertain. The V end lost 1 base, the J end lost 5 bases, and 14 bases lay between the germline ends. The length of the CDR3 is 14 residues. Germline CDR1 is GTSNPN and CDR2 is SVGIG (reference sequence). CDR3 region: CAWSASKSKETQYF. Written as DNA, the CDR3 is TGTGCCTGGAGTGCCTCTAAGTCGAAGGAGACCCAGTACTTC.

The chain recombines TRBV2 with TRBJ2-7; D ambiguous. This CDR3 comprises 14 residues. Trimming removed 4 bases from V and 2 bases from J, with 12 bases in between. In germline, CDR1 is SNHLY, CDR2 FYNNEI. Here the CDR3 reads CASSGMNSPYEQYF. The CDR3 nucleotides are TGTGCCAGCAGTGGAATGAACAGCCCCTACGAGCAGTACTTC.

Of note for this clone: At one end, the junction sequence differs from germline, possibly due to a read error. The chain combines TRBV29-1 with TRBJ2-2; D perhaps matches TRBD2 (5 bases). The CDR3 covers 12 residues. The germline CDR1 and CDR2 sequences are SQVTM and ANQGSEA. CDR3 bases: TGCAGCGTAGAAGGGAGTCCCGGGGAGCTGTTTTTT. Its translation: CSVEGSPGELFF.

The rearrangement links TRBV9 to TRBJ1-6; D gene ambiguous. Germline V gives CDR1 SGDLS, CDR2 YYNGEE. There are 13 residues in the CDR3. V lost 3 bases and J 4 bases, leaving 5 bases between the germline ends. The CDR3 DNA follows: TGTGCCAGCAGCGCCCTATATAATTCACCCCTCCACTTT. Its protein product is CASSALYNSPLHF.

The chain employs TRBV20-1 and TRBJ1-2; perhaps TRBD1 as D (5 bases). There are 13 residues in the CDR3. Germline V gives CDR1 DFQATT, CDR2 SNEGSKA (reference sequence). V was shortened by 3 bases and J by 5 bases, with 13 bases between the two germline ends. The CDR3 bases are TGCAGTGCTAGTTGGGGACCTGATTATGGCTACACCTTC. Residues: CSASWGPDYGYTF.

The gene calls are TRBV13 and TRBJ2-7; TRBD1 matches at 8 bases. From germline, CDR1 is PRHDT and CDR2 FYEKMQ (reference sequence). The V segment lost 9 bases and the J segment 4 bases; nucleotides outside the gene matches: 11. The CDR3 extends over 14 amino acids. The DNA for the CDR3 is TGTGCCAGTCATTCCGGGACAGGTAGTTACGAGCAGTACTTC. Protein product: CASHSGTGSYEQYF.

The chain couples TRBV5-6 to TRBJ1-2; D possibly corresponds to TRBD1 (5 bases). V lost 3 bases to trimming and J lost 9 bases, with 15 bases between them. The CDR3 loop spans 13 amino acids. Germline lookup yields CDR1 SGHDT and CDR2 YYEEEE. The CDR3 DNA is TGTGCCAGCAGCTCCCGGGGACCCGAAAGCTACACCTTC. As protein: CASSSRGPESYTF.

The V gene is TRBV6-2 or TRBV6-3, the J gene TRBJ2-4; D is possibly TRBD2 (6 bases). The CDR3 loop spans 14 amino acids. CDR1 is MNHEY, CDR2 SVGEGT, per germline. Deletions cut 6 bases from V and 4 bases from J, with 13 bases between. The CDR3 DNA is TGTGCCAGCAGCCGACGGGACTTGAAAAACATTCAGTACTTC. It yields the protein CASSRRDLKNIQYF.

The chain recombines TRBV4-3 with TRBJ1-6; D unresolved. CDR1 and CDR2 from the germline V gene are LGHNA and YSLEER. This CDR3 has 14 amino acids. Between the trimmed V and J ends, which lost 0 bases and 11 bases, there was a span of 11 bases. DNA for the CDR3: TGCGCCAGCAGCCAAGATGAAGGTTTTCCACCCCTCCACTTT. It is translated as CASSQDEGFPPLHF.

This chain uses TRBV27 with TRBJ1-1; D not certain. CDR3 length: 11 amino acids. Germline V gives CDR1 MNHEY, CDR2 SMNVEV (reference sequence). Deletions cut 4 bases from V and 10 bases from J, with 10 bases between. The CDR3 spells CASSSSDRAFF. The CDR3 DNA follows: TGTGCCAGCAGTTCCTCTGATCGAGCTTTCTTT.

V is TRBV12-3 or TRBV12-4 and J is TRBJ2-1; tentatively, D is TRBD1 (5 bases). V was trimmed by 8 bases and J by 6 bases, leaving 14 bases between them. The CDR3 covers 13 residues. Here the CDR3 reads CASFRAGGNEQFF. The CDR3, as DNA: TGTGCCAGCTTCAGGGCAGGCGGCAATGAGCAGTTCTTC.

This CDR3 is CASSHVPPGELFF. DNA of the CDR3: TGTGCCAGCAGCCATGTCCCGCCCGGGGAGCTGTTTTTT. The J gene is TRBJ2-2, the V gene TRBV11-3, with D hard to call. Trimming removed 5 bases from V and 6 bases from J, with 10 bases in between. Per germline, CDR1 SGHNT and CDR2 YENEEA. The CDR3 is made up of 13 amino acids.

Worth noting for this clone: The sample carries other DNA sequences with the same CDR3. The CDR3 DNA sequence: TGTGCCAGCAGCTACCGGAGCTCCTATAATTCACCCCTCCACTTT. Translated, it gives CASSYRSSYNSPLHF. The V and J genes are TRBV5-5 and TRBJ1-6; D not certain. The germline gives CDR1 SGHKS, CDR2 YYEKEE (reference sequence). This CDR3 spans 15 amino acids. V lost 3 bases to trimming and J lost 0 bases, with 7 bases between them.

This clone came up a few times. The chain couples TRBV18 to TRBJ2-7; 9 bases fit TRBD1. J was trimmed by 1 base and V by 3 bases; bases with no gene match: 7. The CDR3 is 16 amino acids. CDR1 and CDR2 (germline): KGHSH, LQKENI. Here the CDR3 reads CASSPQRDRESYEQYF. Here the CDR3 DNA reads TGTGCCAGCTCACCCCAGAGGGACAGGGAATCCTACGAGCAGTACTTC.

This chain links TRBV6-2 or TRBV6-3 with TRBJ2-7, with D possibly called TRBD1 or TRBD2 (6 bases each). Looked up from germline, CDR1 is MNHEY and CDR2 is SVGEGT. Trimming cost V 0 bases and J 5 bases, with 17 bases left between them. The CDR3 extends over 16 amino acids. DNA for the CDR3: TGTGCCAGCAGTTACTCGAAGTGGGGGGCTGTCAACGAGCAGTACTTC. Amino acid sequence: CASSYSKWGAVNEQYF.

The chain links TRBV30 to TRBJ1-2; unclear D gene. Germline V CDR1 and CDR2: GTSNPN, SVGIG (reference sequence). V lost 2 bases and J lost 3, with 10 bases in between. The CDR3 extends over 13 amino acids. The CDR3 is CAWSQVGDYGYTF. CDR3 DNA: TGTGCCTGGAGTCAAGTTGGTGACTATGGCTACACCTTC.

The CDR3 is CASSYGTERIMNTEAFF. The CDR3 DNA reads TGTGCCAGCAGTTACGGGACAGAGAGAATTATGAACACTGAAGCTTTCTTT. The chain carries TRBV6-2 or TRBV6-3 and TRBJ1-1; 7 bases map to TRBD1. The length of the CDR3 is 17 residues. After removal of 2 bases from V and 0 bases from J, the junction contained 9 bases not matched to a gene. Germline CDR1 and CDR2: MNHEY and SVGEGT.

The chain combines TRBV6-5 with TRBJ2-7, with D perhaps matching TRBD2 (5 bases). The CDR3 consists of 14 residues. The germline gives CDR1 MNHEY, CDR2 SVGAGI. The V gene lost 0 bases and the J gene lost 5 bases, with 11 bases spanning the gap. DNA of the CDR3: TGTGCCAGCAGTTACTCGCGGGCTCCCCACGAGCAGTACTTC. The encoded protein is CASSYSRAPHEQYF.

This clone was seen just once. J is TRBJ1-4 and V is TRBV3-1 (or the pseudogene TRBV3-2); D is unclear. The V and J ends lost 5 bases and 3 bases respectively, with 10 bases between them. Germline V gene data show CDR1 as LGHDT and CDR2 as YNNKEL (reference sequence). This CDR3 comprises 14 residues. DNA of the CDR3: TGTGCCAGCAGCTTGACCTTTCCTAATGAAAAACTGTTTTTT. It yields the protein CASSLTFPNEKLFF.